This TCR beta chain was recorded in a study of blood T cell repertoires in COVID-19. Study overall: Samples came from the United States, Italy and Spain, spanning acute and convalescent COVID-19. Nucleic acid was either cDNA or gDNA, and it came from T cells, B-cell-depleted T cells, or PBMCs.

The germline CDR1 and CDR2 sequences are LNHDA and SQIVND (reference sequence). With 6 bases clipped from V and 4 bases from J, the junction kept 8 bases outside the gene matches. The CDR3 runs 15 residues. Per the original methods: Using reference gene primer amplification, nucleated cell counts were estimated. Profiling relied on immunoSEQ multiplex PCR, and the TCRdb table lists in-frame clones only, not all of them. The D gene and trimming were derived from the DNA, and the V and J assignments and clone size from that table. This table holds about 190,000 clones, about 85% found once. The sequenced sample was peripheral blood. The chain joins TRBV19 to TRBJ2-2; 7 bases line up with TRBD2. The receptor was derived from a man between 70 and 80 years old with active or convalescent COVID-19. The CDR3 region is CASRGAGTITGELFF. CDR3 sequence (DNA): TGTGCCAGTAGAGGAGCGGGGACGATCACCGGGGAGCTGTTTTTT.